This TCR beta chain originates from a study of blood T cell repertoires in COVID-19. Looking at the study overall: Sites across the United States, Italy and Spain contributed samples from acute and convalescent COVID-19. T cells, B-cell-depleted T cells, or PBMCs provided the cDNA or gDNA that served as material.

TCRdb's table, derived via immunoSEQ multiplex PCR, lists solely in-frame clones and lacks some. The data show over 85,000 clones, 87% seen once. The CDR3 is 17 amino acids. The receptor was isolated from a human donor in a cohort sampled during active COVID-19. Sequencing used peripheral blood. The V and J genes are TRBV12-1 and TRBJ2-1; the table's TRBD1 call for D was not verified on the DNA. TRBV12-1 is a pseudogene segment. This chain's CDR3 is CASSFALASQGQNEQFF. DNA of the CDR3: TGTGCCAGCAGCTTTGCTCTTGCTTCCCAGGGCCAAAATGAGCAGTTCTTC.